A selection of T cell receptor beta chains follows, all from one sample in a study of blood T cell repertoires in COVID-19. The method was immunoSEQ multiplex PCR; TCRdb's version includes in-frame clones alone and lacks a portion of them. The sample yields around 150,000 clones, over 70% seen once. Sequenced material: peripheral blood. Receptors were obtained from a woman of 80 years or more with active or convalescent COVID-19. Both conserved end residues are part of each CDR3. Fields, in order: V gene, clone size, D gene, J gene, CDR3 DNA, CDR3 protein. The D gene is left open where the match is weak. For some rows the clone size is stated as once, few or many, or as a class when expanded; others skip it.

>TRBV19|once|TRBD2|TRBJ2-2
TGTGCCAGTAAGCCCCAGGCGGGGGGAACCGGGGAGCTGTTTTTT
CASKPQAGGTGELFF
>TRBV9|-|TRBD1|TRBJ2-7
TGTGCCAGCAGCAGAGGGGGAGGGACAGGGTCCTACGAGCAGTACTTC
CASSRGGGTGSYEQYF
>TRBV2|few|TRBD1|TRBJ2-7
TGTGCCAGCAGCACAGGGGGCGGATACGAGCAGTACTTC
CASSTGGGYEQYF
>TRBV2|-|-|TRBJ2-1
TGTGCCAGCAGTGAAACAGGATACAATGAGCAGTTCTTC
CASSETGYNEQFF
>TRBV7-8|-|-|TRBJ1-1
TGTGCCAGCAGCTTAGTTAGAAAAGACAGCAAAGCTTTCTTT
CASSLVRKDSKAFF
>TRBV15|-|TRBD1|TRBJ1-1
TGTGCCACCAGCATAGGACAGGGGCTCACTGAAGCTTTCTTT
CATSIGQGLTEAFF
>TRBV7-6|-|TRBD1|TRBJ1-1
TGTGCCAGCAGCTTCCAGGGGGCTGAAGCTTTCTTT
CASSFQGAEAFF
>TRBV7-2|-|TRBD2|TRBJ2-3
TGTGCCAGCAGCAGAAAGACGACTAGCGGGGGCCACAGGGATACGCAGTATTTT
CASSRKTTSGGHRDTQYF
>TRBV7-8|-|TRBD1|TRBJ1-1
TGTGCCAGCAGCTTAGAGACAGGGGTCATGAACACTGAAGCTTTCTTT
CASSLETGVMNTEAFF
>TRBV29-1|-|TRBD1|TRBJ1-2
TGCAGCGTTGAACTACGGACAGGGGGCAGCTATGGCTACACCTTC
CSVELRTGGSYGYTF
>TRBV5-1|-|TRBD1|TRBJ2-7
TGCGCCAGCAGCTCCAGCCGGGACAGGGGCTCCTACGAGCAGTACTTC
CASSSSRDRGSYEQYF
>TRBV11-2|-|TRBD1|TRBJ1-1
TGTGCCAGCAGCTTACAGGGGGGCACTGAAGCTTTCTTT
CASSLQGGTEAFF
>TRBV7-9|once|-|TRBJ2-5
TGTGCCAGTAGCTTAGCCGTGGGGACACCCCAAGAGACCCAGTACTTC
CASSLAVGTPQETQYF
>TRBV27|-|-|TRBJ2-2
TGTGCCAGCAGGCCCCCCAGGGCCTTTACCGGGGAGCTGTTTTTT
CASRPPRAFTGELFF
>TRBV6-5|-|-|TRBJ1-3
TGTGCCAGCAGTTATTCCCAACAGAAACCTGGAAACACCATATATTTT
CASSYSQQKPGNTIYF
>TRBV19|few|-|TRBJ2-7
TGTGCCAGTAGTATTGACATAGACTACGAGCAGTACTTC
CASSIDIDYEQYF
>TRBV7-3|-|TRBD2|TRBJ2-2
TGTGCCACCTCCCCCTATGCTGCGGGGGGGCGTACCGGGGAGCTGTTTTTT
CATSPYAAGGRTGELFF
>TRBV10-3|once|-|TRBJ1-4
TGTGCCATCAGTCCGACTACTAATGAAAAACTGTTTTTT
CAISPTTNEKLFF
>TRBV2|-|TRBD1|TRBJ2-2
TGTGCCAGCAGCGCCCTTGGACAGGGGGCTACCACCGGGGAGCTGTTTTTT
CASSALGQGATTGELFF
>TRBV6-5|-|TRBD1|TRBJ1-2
TGTGCCAGCAGAGACTCCGGGACAGCCTTCTATGGCTACACCTTC
CASRDSGTAFYGYTF
>TRBV5-1|-|-|TRBJ2-7
TGCGCCAGCAGTCAAACAGAAAGCTCCTACGAGCAGTACTTC
CASSQTESSYEQYF
>TRBV18|-|-|TRBJ1-2
TGTGCCAGCTCACCACCAGAATCCAGGGCTGGCTACACCTTC
CASSPPESRAGYTF
>TRBV7-2|-|-|TRBJ1-4
TGTGCCAGCAGCTTAACGGATGCGGGGAGACTGTTTTTT
CASSLTDAGRLFF
>TRBV10-3|-|TRBD1|TRBJ1-1
TGTGCCATCAACAGACAGGGAGACACTGAAGCTTTCTTT
CAINRQGDTEAFF
>TRBV3-1/TRBV3-2|-|TRBD1|TRBJ1-4
TGTGCCAGCAGCCAACCTATGACAGGGAATAATGAAAAACTGTTTTTT
CASSQPMTGNNEKLFF
>TRBV7-3|-|-|TRBJ1-1
TGTGCCAGCAGCTCTTCGACAGGGAACACTGAAGCTTTCTTT
CASSSSTGNTEAFF
>TRBV19|-|-|TRBJ1-5
TGTGCCAGTAGTTCGGGACTCCCGCACTATAGCAATCAGCCCCAGCATTTT
CASSSGLPHYSNQPQHF
>TRBV20-1|once|TRBD1|TRBJ2-1
TGCAGTGCTGGACAGGGAGGTGAGCAGTTCTTC
CSAGQGGEQFF
>TRBV29-1|-|TRBD1|TRBJ1-2
TGCAGCGCAGGGACAGAAAAGGGGAGCTATGGCTACACCTTC
CSAGTEKGSYGYTF
>TRBV6-5|-|TRBD2|TRBJ2-5
TGTGCCAGCAGCCAGACTAGCGGGGCCACCAGTCGGTACTTC
CASSQTSGATSRYF
>TRBV6-5|-|TRBD2|TRBJ2-7
TGTGCCAGCTCAGGCGGGGGGCTCCTTGGGGAGCAGTACTTC
CASSGGGLLGEQYF
>TRBV6-4|-|-|TRBJ1-2
TGTGCCAGCAGTTTTAATCTACAGGTCAGGTATGGCTACACCTTC
CASSFNLQVRYGYTF
>TRBV11-1|-|TRBD2|TRBJ2-1
TGTGCCAGCACTAGCGGGCGGGTCAATGAGCAGTTCTTC
CASTSGRVNEQFF
>TRBV7-9|-|-|TRBJ1-5
TGTGCCAGCAGCTTAGTGGGAGAAAATCAGCCCCAGCATTTT
CASSLVGENQPQHF
>TRBV19|-|TRBD1|TRBJ1-3
TGTGCCAGTAGTTCCACAGGGGGCGCGGGAAACACCATATATTTT
CASSSTGGAGNTIYF
>TRBV5-1|-|-|TRBJ2-5
TGCGCCAGCAGCTCCTCGGGAACACAAGAGACCCAGTACTTC
CASSSSGTQETQYF
>TRBV5-6|few|-|TRBJ1-2
TGTGCCAGCAGCTTGCCAGGAACTGGCTACACCTTC
CASSLPGTGYTF
>TRBV2|few|-|TRBJ1-2
TGTGCCTCCCGGAGCGGGGACTATGGCTACACCTTC
CASRSGDYGYTF
>TRBV2|-|TRBD2|TRBJ2-3
TGTGCCAGCAGTGAACGGGGGGGCACAGATACGCAGTATTTT
CASSERGGTDTQYF
>TRBV5-6|-|-|TRBJ2-7
TGTGCCAGCAGCCCGCAGGGATTATCTCGCCACGAGCAGTACTTC
CASSPQGLSRHEQYF
>TRBV19|-|TRBD1|TRBJ1-6
TGTGCCAGTAGTATCGGGGACAGGGGGAGTTCACCCCTCCACTTT
CASSIGDRGSSPLHF
>TRBV4-3|-|-|TRBJ2-3
TGCGCCAGCAGCCAAGACCGGGATACGCAGTATTTT
CASSQDRDTQYF
>TRBV7-2|-|-|TRBJ2-2
TGTGCCAGCAGCCCTAAGGCCGGTCCCCAGGGGCTGTTTTTT
CASSPKAGPQGLFF
>TRBV4-3|once|-|TRBJ1-5
TGCGCCAGCAGCCAAGAAGGTGTGGAGAATCAGCCCCAGCATTTT
CASSQEGVENQPQHF
>TRBV7-2|-|TRBD2|TRBJ2-1
TGTGCCAGCAGCTTATTGCGGGGGAGGTCGAGTGAGCAGTTCTTC
CASSLLRGRSSEQFF
>TRBV12-3/TRBV12-4|-|-|TRBJ1-3
TGTGCCAGCAGTTTTCGGGGAGGAAACACCATATATTTT
CASSFRGGNTIYF
>TRBV23-1|few|TRBD1|TRBJ1-5
TGCGCCAGCAGTGTACAGGGGGCTAAACAGCCCCAGCATTTT
CASSVQGAKQPQHF
>TRBV9|few|TRBD1|TRBJ1-1
TGTGCCAGCAGCGTAGGGACAGGGGGCCAAGTTGACACTGAAGCTTTCTTT
CASSVGTGGQVDTEAFF
>TRBV3-1/TRBV3-2|few|TRBD2|TRBJ2-2
TGTGCCAGCAGCGGGGGGGCCGGGGAGCTGTTTTTT
CASSGGAGELFF
>TRBV24-1|-|-|TRBJ1-3
TGTGCCACCAGTGACCCGCCGGTCTCTGGAAACACCATATATTTT
CATSDPPVSGNTIYF
>TRBV5-1|-|-|TRBJ1-1
TGCGCCAGCAGCCCGGCAGGGAATCGGGTGGCTGAAGCTTTCTTT
CASSPAGNRVAEAFF
>TRBV6-5|-|-|TRBJ2-7
TGTGCCAGCTCTGCAGGGATGTCTACTTACGAGCAGTACTTC
CASSAGMSTYEQYF
>TRBV19|-|-|TRBJ1-4
TGTGCCAGCTGCCAGGGTTCGGCTAATGAAAAACTGTTTTTT
CASCQGSANEKLFF
>TRBV10-3|-|-|TRBJ1-3
TGTGCCATCAGTGAGCGTCAGAACACCATATATTTT
CAISERQNTIYF
>TRBV18|-|-|TRBJ2-7
TGTGCCAGCTCACCACCGAACGGGAACTACGAGCAGTACTTC
CASSPPNGNYEQYF
>TRBV30|-|-|TRBJ1-2
TGTGCCTGGATAGGGGGTTACATTGGCTACACCTTC
CAWIGGYIGYTF
>TRBV6-2/TRBV6-3|-|-|TRBJ1-2
TGTGCCAGCAGTCTACAGGATTTGGGCTACACCTTC
CASSLQDLGYTF
>TRBV19|-|-|TRBJ1-5
TGTGCCAGTAGACAGGGCGGACAGCCCCAGCATTTT
CASRQGGQPQHF
>TRBV7-9|once|-|TRBJ1-1
TGTGCCAGCAGCCTAGACAGTCCCGAAGCTTTCTTT
CASSLDSPEAFF
>TRBV6-1|-|-|TRBJ2-7
TGTGCCAGCAGTGATGGAGCGTCACTAGGTAACTACGAGCAGTACTTC
CASSDGASLGNYEQYF